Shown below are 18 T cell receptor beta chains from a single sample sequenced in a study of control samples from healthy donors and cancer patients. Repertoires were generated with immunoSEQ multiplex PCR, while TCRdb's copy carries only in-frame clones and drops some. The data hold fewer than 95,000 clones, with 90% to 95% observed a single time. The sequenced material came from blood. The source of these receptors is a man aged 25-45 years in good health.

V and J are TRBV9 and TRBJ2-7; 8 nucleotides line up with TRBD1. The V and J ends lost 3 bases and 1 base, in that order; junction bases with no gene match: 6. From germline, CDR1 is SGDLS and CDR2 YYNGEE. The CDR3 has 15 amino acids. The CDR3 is CASSAGQGPSYEQYF. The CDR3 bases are TGTGCCAGCAGCGCAGGACAGGGCCCATCCTACGAGCAGTACTTC.

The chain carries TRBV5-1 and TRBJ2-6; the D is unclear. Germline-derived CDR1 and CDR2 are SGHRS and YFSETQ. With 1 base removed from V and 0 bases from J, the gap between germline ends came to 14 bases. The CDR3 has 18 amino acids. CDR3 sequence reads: CASSLMSVLSSGANVLTF. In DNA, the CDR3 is TGCGCCAGCAGCTTGATGTCAGTTCTTAGCTCTGGGGCCAACGTCCTGACTTTC. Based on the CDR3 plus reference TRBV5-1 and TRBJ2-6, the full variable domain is KAGVTQTPRYLIKTRGQQVTLSCSPISGHRSVSWYQQTPGQGLQFLFEYFSETQRNKGNFPGRFSGRQFSNSRSEMNVSTLELGDSALYLCASSLMSVLSSGANVLTFGAGSRLTVL.

The CDR3 sequence is CASSHGAAQETQYF. In nucleotides, the CDR3 is TGTGCCAGCAGCCACGGGGCAGCCCAAGAGACCCAGTACTTC. This chain uses TRBV3-1 (or the pseudogene TRBV3-2) with TRBJ2-5; either TRBD1 or TRBD2 may fit D (5 bases each). Germline V gene lookup returns CDR1 LGHDT and CDR2 YNNKEL (reference sequence). Trimming left V 3 bases short and J 1 base short, with 9 bases between. The CDR3 extends over 14 amino acids.

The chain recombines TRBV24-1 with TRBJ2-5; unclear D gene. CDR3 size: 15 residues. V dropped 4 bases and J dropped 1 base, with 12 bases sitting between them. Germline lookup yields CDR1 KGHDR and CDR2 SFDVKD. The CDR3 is CATSEKDGSQETQYF. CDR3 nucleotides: TGTGCCACCAGTGAAAAGGACGGCTCCCAAGAGACCCAGTACTTC.

The CDR3 loop reads CASSPQARTGAYTDTQYF. For the CDR3, the DNA is TGTGCCAGCAGCCCCCAAGCGAGAACAGGGGCCTACACAGATACGCAGTATTTT. V usage is TRBV16 and J usage is TRBJ2-3; 7 bases agree with TRBD1. V gave up 4 bases and J gave up 2 bases; unmatched junction bases: 15. Germline CDR1 is KGHSY and CDR2 is FQNENV. The CDR3 loop spans 18 amino acids.

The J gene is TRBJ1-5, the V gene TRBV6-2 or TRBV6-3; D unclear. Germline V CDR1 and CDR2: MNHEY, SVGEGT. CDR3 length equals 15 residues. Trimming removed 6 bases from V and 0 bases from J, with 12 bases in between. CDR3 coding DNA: TGTGCCAGCAGCCGGACTTCCTATAGCAATCAGCCCCAGCATTTT. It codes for CASSRTSYSNQPQHF.

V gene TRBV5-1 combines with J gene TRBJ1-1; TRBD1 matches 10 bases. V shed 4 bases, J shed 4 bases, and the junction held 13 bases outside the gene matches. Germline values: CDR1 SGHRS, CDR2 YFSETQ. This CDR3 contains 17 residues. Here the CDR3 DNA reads TGCGCCAGCAGCACTGGACAGGGGGGGCCTGCCTTCACTGAAGCTTTCTTT. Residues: CASSTGQGGPAFTEAFF.

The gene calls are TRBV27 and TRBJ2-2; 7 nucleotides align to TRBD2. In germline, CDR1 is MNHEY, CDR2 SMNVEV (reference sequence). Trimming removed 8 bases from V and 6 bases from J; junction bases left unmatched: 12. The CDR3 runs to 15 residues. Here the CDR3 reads CASRWGGSSPGELFF. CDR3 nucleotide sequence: TGTGCCAGCCGCTGGGGGGGGAGTTCCCCCGGGGAGCTGTTTTTT.

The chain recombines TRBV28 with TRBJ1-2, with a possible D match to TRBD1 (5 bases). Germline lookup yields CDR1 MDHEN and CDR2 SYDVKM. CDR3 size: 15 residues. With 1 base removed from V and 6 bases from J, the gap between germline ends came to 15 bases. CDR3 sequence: CASSLLFGGTDGYTF. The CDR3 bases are TGTGCCAGCAGTTTATTGTTTGGTGGGACGGATGGCTACACCTTC.

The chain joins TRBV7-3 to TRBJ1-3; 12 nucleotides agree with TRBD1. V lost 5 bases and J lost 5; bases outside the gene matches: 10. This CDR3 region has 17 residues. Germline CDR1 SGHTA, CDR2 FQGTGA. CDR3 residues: CASSPVEGQGARNTIYF. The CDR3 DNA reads TGTGCCAGCAGCCCAGTCGAGGGACAGGGGGCAAGAAACACCATATATTTT.

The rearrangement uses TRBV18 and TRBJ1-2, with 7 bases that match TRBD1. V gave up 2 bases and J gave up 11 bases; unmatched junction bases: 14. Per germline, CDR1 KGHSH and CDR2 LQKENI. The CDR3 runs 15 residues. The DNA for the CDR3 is TGTGCCAGCTCACCAGGAACACAGGGGCTATGGGCGTACACCTTC. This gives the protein CASSPGTQGLWAYTF.

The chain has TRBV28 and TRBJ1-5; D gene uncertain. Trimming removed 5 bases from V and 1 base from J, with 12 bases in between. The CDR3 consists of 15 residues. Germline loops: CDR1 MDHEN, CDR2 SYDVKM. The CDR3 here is CASSGAGSSNQPQHF. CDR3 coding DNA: TGTGCCAGCAGTGGAGCAGGATCGAGCAATCAGCCCCAGCATTTT.

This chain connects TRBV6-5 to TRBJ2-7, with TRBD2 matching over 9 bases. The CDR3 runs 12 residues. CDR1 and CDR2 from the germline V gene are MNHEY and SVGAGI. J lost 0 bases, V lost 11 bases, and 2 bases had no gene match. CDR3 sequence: CAYSGSSYEQYF. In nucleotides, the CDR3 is TGTGCCTATAGCGGGAGCTCCTACGAGCAGTACTTC.

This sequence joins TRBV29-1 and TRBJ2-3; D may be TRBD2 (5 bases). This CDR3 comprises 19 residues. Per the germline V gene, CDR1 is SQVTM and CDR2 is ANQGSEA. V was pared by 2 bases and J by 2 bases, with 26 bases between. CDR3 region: CSVESIEGNGNPITDTQYF. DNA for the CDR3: TGCAGCGTTGAATCGATCGAGGGTAACGGGAACCCTATCACAGATACGCAGTATTTT.

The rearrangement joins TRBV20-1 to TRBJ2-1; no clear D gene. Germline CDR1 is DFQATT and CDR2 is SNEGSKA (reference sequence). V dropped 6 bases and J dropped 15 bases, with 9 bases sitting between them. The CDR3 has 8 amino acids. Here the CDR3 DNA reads TGCAGTGCGGGCAGGCGGTTCTTC. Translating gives CSAGRRFF.

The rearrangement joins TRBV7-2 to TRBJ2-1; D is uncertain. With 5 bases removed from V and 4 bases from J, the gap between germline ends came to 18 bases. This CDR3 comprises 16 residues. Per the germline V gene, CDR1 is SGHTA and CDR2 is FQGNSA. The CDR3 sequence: CASSLHLAALYNEQFF. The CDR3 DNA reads TGTGCCAGCAGCCTACATCTGGCGGCTCTATACAATGAGCAGTTCTTC.

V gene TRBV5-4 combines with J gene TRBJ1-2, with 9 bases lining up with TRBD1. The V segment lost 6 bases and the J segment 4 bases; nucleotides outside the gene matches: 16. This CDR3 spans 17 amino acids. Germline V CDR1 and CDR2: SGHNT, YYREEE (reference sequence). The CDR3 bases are TGTGCCAGCACGCCTCAACCTAGACAGGGGGGTAGCTATGGCTACACCTTC. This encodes CASTPQPRQGGSYGYTF. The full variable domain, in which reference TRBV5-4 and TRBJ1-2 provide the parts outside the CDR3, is ETGVTQSPTHLIKTRGQQVTLRCSSQSGHNTVSWYQQALGQGPQFIFQYYREEENGRGNFPPRFSGLQFPNYSSELNVNALELDDSALYLCASTPQPRQGGSYGYTFGSGTRLTVV.

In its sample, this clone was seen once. The CDR3 DNA follows: TGTGCCAGCAGCCAAGCGTCTGGGGGGGGCACTGAAGCTTTCTTT. This gives the protein CASSQASGGGTEAFF. The J gene is TRBJ1-1, the V gene TRBV3-1 (or the pseudogene TRBV3-2); TRBD1 is a possible D gene (5 bases). The germline V gene encodes CDR1 LGHDT and CDR2 YNNKEL (reference sequence). V was shortened by 1 base and J by 4 bases, with 13 bases between the two germline ends. The CDR3 is 15 residues long.